What follows are 9 T cell receptor beta chains derived from one specimen sequenced in a study of shared clonotypes between healthy human individuals. Sequencing used immunoSEQ multiplex PCR; TCRdb keeps in-frame clones, though not all of them. The repertoire holds roughly 1,600,000 clones, with around 98.5% as singletons. Material: naive CD4+ T cells sorted from blood. Subset here: CD45RA+ positively selected. The source is a young man in good health.

This sequence joins TRBV11-2 and TRBJ1-4, with D possibly being TRBD1 (5 bases). Germline V gene sequence: CDR1 SGHAT, CDR2 FQNNGV. The CDR3 totals 15 residues. V lost 6 bases, J lost 0 bases, and 11 bases lay in between. CDR3 loop: CASSSQQATNEKLFF. The CDR3 DNA reads TGTGCCAGCAGTTCACAACAGGCAACTAATGAAAAACTGTTTTTT.

The chain combines TRBV5-1 with TRBJ2-2; D remains ambiguous. Germline V gene lookup returns CDR1 SGHRS and CDR2 YFSETQ. Trimming took 2 bases from V and 8 from J, leaving 10 bases between them. The CDR3 covers 13 residues. The chain's CDR3 is CASSFGGAGELFF. As DNA, the CDR3 is TGCGCCAGCAGCTTTGGCGGAGCTGGGGAGCTGTTTTTT.

This sequence joins TRBV11-3 and TRBJ2-3, with TRBD2 matching over 9 bases. V trimming: 7 bases; J trimming: 4 bases; junction bases outside the gene matches: 3. The CDR3 covers 13 residues. Germline V lookup: CDR1 SGHNT, CDR2 YENEEA. The CDR3 protein is CASKAGGADTQYF. The CDR3, as DNA: TGTGCCAGCAAAGCGGGAGGCGCAGATACGCAGTATTTT.

This clone was seen just once. The chain uses TRBV19 and TRBJ2-7; 10 bases line up with TRBD1. The CDR3 has 14 amino acids. After removal of 3 bases from V and 3 bases from J, the junction contained 2 bases not matched to a gene. Germline values: CDR1 LNHDA, CDR2 SQIVND (reference sequence). CDR3: CASSIGTGDYEQYF. CDR3 bases: TGTGCCAGTAGTATCGGGACAGGGGACTACGAGCAGTACTTC.

This chain uses TRBV7-9 with TRBJ2-1, with D uncertain. The CDR3 spans 14 residues. From germline, CDR1 is SEHNR and CDR2 FQNEAQ (reference sequence). V lost 7 bases and J lost 1, with 11 bases in between. The DNA of the CDR3 is TGTGCCAGCAATGCGGCGGTATCCTACAATGAGCAGTTCTTC. Protein product: CASNAAVSYNEQFF. The full variable domain, with the rest looked up from reference TRBV7-9 and TRBJ2-1, is DTGVSQNPRHKITKRGQNVTFRCDPISEHNRLYWYRQTLGQGPEFLTYFQNEAQLEKSRLLSDRFSAERPKGSFSTLEIQRTEQGDSAMYLCASNAAVSYNEQFFGPGTRLTVL.

V is TRBV5-6 and J is TRBJ1-5, with TRBD1 as a possible D gene (5 bases). Trimming left V 6 bases short and J 3 bases short, with 16 bases between. This CDR3 is 15 amino acids long. Germline CDR1 and CDR2: SGHDT and YYEEEE. DNA of the CDR3: TGTGCCAGCACTTACTCTGGGGCAGTCAATCAGCCCCAGCATTTT. It is translated as CASTYSGAVNQPQHF.

The chain links TRBV7-9 to TRBJ2-5; tentative D call: TRBD1 (6 bases). This CDR3 is built from 13 residues. CDR1 and CDR2 (germline): SEHNR, FQNEAQ (reference sequence). V was pared by 5 bases and J by 9 bases, with 16 bases between. The CDR3 loop is CASSPRDINSQYF. CDR3 DNA: TGTGCCAGCAGCCCCCGGGACATTAATTCCCAGTACTTC.

This chain links TRBV7-6 with TRBJ2-5; D possibly corresponds to TRBD2 (6 bases). The CDR3 is 15 residues long. Looked up from germline, CDR1 is SGHVS and CDR2 is FNYEAQ. Deletions cut 7 bases from V and 5 bases from J, with 20 bases between. As DNA, the CDR3 is TGTGCCAGCACCCAAATGGACTGGAGCGGGGAGACCCAGTACTTC. Translating gives CASTQMDWSGETQYF.

For this clone: This specimen includes other DNA sequences encoding the same CDR3. The V call is TRBV18, the J call TRBJ1-5; D possibly corresponds to TRBD1 (5 bases). Germline V gene data show CDR1 as KGHSH and CDR2 as LQKENI. V shed 3 bases and J shed 5 bases, with 14 bases lying between them. The CDR3 length is 15 residues. CDR3 nucleotides: TGTGCCAGCTCACCCCGGGGGAGGGACGATCAGCCCCAGCATTTT. Residues: CASSPRGRDDQPQHF.